Only a few counts were recorded for the clone carrying this TCR beta chain. The data originate from a study of response to subunit inactivated influenza vaccine. TCRdb processed the RT-PCR reads anew with MiXCR; each CDR3 protein has one entry. The table lists about 570,000 distinct CDR3 sequences, approximately 10% of them singletons. Germline CDR1 and CDR2: ENHRY and SYGVKD. This CDR3 contains 17 residues. V lost 1 base and J 3 bases, leaving 18 bases between the germline ends. This same sample was also part of a study on T cells expressing NK-cell markers. That study adds: In generating TCR beta cDNA, 5'RACE template switching with UMIs was used.

Sequenced material: PBMCs from blood, taken on the day of vaccination. The chain employs TRBV10-3 and TRBJ2-5; the D gene is possibly TRBD2 (6 bases). This receptor was obtained from a man in his fifties or sixties who received an inactivated influenza vaccine. The CDR3 loop is CAISELFSGGPEETQYF. CDR3 nucleotides: TGTGCCATCAGTGAGTTGTTTTCCGGGGGTCCGGAAGAGACCCAGTACTTC.